This paragraph reports one T cell receptor (beta chain). This clone was counted between two and nine times. The antigen this receptor binds is unknown. No much larger clone exists at a distance of one base, and base qualities are not known. Each collaborating institution followed its own protocols to collect whole blood in K2EDTA tubes. For TCRbeta analysis, collaborators shipped samples in one of three forms: frozen whole blood, isolated PBMCs, or DNA extracted from either of those sample types. The entry originates in a study of blood T cell repertoires in COVID-19 (dated by TCRdb to the early 2020s). Regarding the research as a whole: Collaborator samples came from the United States, Italy and Spain and covered acute and convalescent phases of COVID-19. The material from the prospective study consisted of cDNA or gDNA derived from T cells, B-cell-depleted T cells, or PBMCs. Subjects who had been exposed to COVID-19, were actively infected with it, or had recovered from it provided the deeply sampled blood TCRbeta repertoires that made up the dataset. A freely available public database, intended as a resource for researchers studying the immune response to SARS-CoV-2, is where the repertoires were released. Samples came from the ongoing ImmuneRACE study (first 160 participants) plus 1,254 subjects from 6 global collaborators. A de-identified subject ID, COVID-19 status, age in years and sex were almost always included in the sample metadata. HLA class I and class II types, where available, came from metadata supplied by the sample provider rather than from assay-based typing.

The paper's findings and limits, for the study overall: Clinical and demographic metadata were provided uncurated, with the amount varying by source and participant.

The germline V gene encodes CDR1 ENHRY and CDR2 SYGVKD. The CDR3 runs 14 amino acids, cysteine and phenylalanine included. The kept DNA is CDR3 alone, 42 bases in frame from the first base. At the junction V is shortened by 5 bases and J by 1 base; bases outside the gene matches: 2. TCRbeta CDR3 regions were amplified from genomic DNA by means of the immunoSEQ Assay, a bias-controlled multiplex PCR. For the original study's pipeline: The number of nucleated cells in each sample was estimated by amplification of reference gene primers within the assay. To quantify the absolute abundance of each unique TCRbeta CDR3 rearrangement, sequence reads were collapsed and filtered. For each sample, productive Simpson clonality was calculated as the square root of Simpson's diversity index across productive rearrangements. TCRdb mirrors the immuneACCESS table, restricted to in-frame sequences. Some clones are absent from its copies; in checked studies, under half trace to an unresolved V gene, and the reason for the others is unknown. V and J calls and clone size are copied from that table; D and trimming were computed from the DNA. The sample yields about 95,000 clones; 80% to 90% were counted once. The top ten clonotypes cover about a sixth of the sample.

This sequence uses TRBV10-3 and TRBJ2-5; 9 nucleotides in the junction match TRBD1. This sequence originates from a human donor in a cohort sampled during active COVID-19. Source material: peripheral blood. The CDR3 here reads CAISLQGAQETQYF. At the DNA level, the sequence is TGTGCCATCAGTTTACAGGGGGCCCAAGAGACCCAGTACTTC.